This T cell receptor beta chain is drawn from a study of vaccination and CD4 T cells after COVID-19. For the study at large: As their vaccination, participants received two doses of either BNT162b2 or mRNA-1273 vaccine.

General observations from the study: Convalescent patients were relatively few, and early post-infection timepoints were missing.

Sample treatment: approximately 9-day PBMC culture with coronavirus spike peptide pools or control peptides (ViraFEST assay). The unexposed donor gave CD4+ T cells before the COVID-19 pandemic (2011-2018). It was with about 10 IU/ml IL-2 and approximately 10 ug/ml peptide pools that 1.5 million to 2.5 million PBMCs per well were cultured. In germline, CDR1 is LNHDA, CDR2 SQIVND (reference sequence). The CDR3 runs 15 residues. With V trimmed by 2 bases and J by 8 bases, 8 bases remained unmatched. The Oncomine TCR Beta short-read assay was applied to DNA of cultured CD4+ T cells. Cultures of CD4+ T cells served as the source for extracting genomic DNA. TCRdb itself ran the PCR reads through MiXCR, one entry per CDR3 protein. The sample has about 7,600 distinct CDR3 sequences; less than 55% are singletons. On this clonotype: Its antigen remains unknown.

Sequenced: CD4+ T cells from blood, cultured in vitro. The chain is built from TRBV19 and TRBJ1-2; 10 positions match TRBD1. The origin of this receptor is a human donor in good health. The CDR3 coding sequence is TGTGCCAGTAGTATAACCGGGACAGGGGACGGGGGCTACACCTTC. It specifies CASSITGTGDGGYTF.